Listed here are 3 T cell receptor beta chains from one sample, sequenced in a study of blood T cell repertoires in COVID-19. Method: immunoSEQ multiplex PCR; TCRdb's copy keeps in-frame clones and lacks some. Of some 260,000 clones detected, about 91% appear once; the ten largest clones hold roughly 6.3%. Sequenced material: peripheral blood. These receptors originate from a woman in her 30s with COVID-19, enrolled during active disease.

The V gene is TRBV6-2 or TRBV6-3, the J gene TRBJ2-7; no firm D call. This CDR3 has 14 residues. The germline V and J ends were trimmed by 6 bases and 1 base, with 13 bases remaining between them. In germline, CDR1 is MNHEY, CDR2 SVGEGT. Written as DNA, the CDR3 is TGTGCCAGCAGCGAGTTTATAAGTTCCTACGAGCAGTACGTC. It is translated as CASSEFISSYEQYV.

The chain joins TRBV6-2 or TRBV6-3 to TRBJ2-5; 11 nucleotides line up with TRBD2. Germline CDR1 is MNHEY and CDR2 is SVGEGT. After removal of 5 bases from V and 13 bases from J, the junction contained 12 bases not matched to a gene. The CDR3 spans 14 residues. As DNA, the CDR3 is TGTGCCAGCAGTCCCTGGACTAGCGGGCGACAACTGTACTTC. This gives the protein CASSPWTSGRQLYF.

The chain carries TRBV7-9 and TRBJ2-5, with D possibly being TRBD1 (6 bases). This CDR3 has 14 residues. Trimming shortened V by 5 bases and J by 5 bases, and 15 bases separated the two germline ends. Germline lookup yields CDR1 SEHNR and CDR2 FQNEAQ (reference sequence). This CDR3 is CASSHGRGPETQYF. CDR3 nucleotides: TGTGCCAGCAGCCATGGCAGGGGACCCGAGACCCAGTACTTC. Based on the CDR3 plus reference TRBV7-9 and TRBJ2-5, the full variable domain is DTGVSQNPRHKITKRGQNVTFRCDPISEHNRLYWYRQTLGQGPEFLTYFQNEAQLEKSRLLSDRFSAERPKGSFSTLEIQRTEQGDSAMYLCASSHGRGPETQYFGPGTRLLVL.